The rows below give T cell receptor beta chains drawn from one sample of a study of T cell responses to AZD1222 COVID-19 vaccine. Repertoires were generated with immunoSEQ multiplex PCR, while TCRdb's copy carries only in-frame clones and drops some. The sample holds approximately 150,000 clones, roughly 90% seen once. The specimen was peripheral blood, collected on day 0 of AZD1222 vaccination. The origin of the receptors is an adult in good health. The CDR3 runs from the conserved cysteine through the conserved F or W. Some rows have no size entry. The others give once, few or many, or a class for an expanded clone.

V	J	length	size	CDR3
TRBV5-8	TRBJ2-7	15	NA	CASSFDGKSSYEQYF
TRBV6-5	TRBJ1-6	13	NA	CASSRETNSPLHF
TRBV7-2	TRBJ1-5	15	NA	CASSLATGGSQPQHF
TRBV7-8	TRBJ1-3	15	NA	CASSQGRISGNTIYF
TRBV5-5	TRBJ1-4	14	once	CASSLVGTNEKLFF
TRBV19	TRBJ1-1	15	few	CASRQTPATDTEAFF
TRBV18	TRBJ1-2	14	once	CASSPSGSRDGYTF
TRBV7-7	TRBJ2-7	14	NA	CASSPSTGSYEQYF
TRBV19	TRBJ1-1	15	NA	CASSIAGRTNTEAFF
TRBV19	TRBJ1-5	17	NA	CASSIDAFGRGNQPQHF
TRBV7-6	TRBJ1-3	16	NA	CASSPQWSFTGNTIYF
TRBV4-2	TRBJ2-4	17	NA	CASSQESGGRAKNIQYF
TRBV5-1	TRBJ1-3	15	NA	CASSIDRGTGNTIYF
TRBV30	TRBJ1-2	14	NA	CAWSVRGADYGYTF
TRBV5-1	TRBJ2-2	13	NA	CASSSREAGELFF
TRBV12-5	TRBJ2-1	16	NA	CASGLTGGSSYNEQFF
TRBV5-1	TRBJ1-3	16	NA	CASSPWTASSGNTIYF
TRBV19	TRBJ2-2	16	NA	CASTILRSSTTGELFF
TRBV10-3	TRBJ1-1	13	NA	CAISTKLNTEAFF
TRBV12-3/TRBV12-4	TRBJ2-2	12	few	CASTRMAGELFF
TRBV3-1/TRBV3-2	TRBJ2-1	16	NA	CASTFTRTSGSNEQFF
TRBV9	TRBJ2-3	15	NA	CASSAEAGVTDTQYF
TRBV10-3	TRBJ1-2	14	once	CAIRQGTRNYGYTF
TRBV9	TRBJ1-5	15	NA	CASSVQGGRNQPQHF